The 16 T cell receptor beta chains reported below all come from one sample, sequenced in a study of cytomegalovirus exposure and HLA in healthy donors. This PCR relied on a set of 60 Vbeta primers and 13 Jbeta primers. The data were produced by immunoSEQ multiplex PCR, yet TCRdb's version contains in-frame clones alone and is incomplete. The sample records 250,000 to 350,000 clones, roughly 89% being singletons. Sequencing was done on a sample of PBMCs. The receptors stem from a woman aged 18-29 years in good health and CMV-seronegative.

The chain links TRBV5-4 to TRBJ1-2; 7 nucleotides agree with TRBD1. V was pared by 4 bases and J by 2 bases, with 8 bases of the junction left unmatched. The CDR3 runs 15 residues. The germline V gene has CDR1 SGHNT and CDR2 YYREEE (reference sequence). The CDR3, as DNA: TGTGCCAGCAGCGAAGCCCGACAGGGCAACTATGGCTACACCTTC. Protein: CASSEARQGNYGYTF.

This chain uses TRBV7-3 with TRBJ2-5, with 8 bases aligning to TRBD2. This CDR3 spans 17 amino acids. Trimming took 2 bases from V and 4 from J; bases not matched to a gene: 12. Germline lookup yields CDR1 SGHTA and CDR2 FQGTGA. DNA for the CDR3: TGTGCCAGCAGCTTATATTCTCGGGGGGGCCCGTCAGAGACCCAGTACTTC. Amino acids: CASSLYSRGGPSETQYF.

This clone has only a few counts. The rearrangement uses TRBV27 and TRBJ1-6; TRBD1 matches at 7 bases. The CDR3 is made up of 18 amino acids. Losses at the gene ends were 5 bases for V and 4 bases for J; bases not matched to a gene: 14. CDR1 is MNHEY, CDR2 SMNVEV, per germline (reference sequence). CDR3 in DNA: TGTGCCAGCAGTAGACGACAGGGAGCTTATCAGTATAATTCACCCCTCCACTTT. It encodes CASSRRQGAYQYNSPLHF.

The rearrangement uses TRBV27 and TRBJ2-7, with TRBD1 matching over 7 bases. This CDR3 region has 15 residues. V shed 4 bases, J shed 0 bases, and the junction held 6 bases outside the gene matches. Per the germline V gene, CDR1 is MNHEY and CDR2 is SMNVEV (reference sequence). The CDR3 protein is CASSSRGSRSYEQYF. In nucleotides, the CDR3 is TGTGCCAGCAGTTCCAGGGGGTCCCGCTCCTACGAGCAGTACTTC.

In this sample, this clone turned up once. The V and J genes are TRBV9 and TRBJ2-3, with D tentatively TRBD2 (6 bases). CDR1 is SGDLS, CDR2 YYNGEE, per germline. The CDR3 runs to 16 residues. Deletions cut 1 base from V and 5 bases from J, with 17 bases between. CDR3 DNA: TGTGCCAGCAGCGTAAGATTAGCGGATGGGAGAGATACGCAGTATTTT. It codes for CASSVRLADGRDTQYF. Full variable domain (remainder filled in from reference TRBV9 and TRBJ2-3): DSGVTQTPKHLITATGQRVTLRCSPRSGDLSVYWYQQSLDQGLQFLIQYYNGEERAKGNILERFSAQQFPDLHSELNLSSLELGDSALYFCASSVRLADGRDTQYFGPGTRLTVL.

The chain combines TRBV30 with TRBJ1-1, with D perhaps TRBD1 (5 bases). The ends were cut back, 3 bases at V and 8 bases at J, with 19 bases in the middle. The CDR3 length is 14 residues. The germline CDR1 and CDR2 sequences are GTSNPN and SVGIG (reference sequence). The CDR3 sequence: CAWRGLGGRTEAFF. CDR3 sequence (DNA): TGTGCCTGGAGGGGTTTGGGGGGGAGGACCGAAGCTTTCTTT.

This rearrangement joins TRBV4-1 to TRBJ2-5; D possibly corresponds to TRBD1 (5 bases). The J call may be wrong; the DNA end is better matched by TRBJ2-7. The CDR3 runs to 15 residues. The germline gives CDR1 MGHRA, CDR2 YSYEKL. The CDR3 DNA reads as TGCGCCAGCAGCCAAGATCGAGACAGCGAGTACGAGCAGTACTTC. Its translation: CASSQDRDSEYEQYF.

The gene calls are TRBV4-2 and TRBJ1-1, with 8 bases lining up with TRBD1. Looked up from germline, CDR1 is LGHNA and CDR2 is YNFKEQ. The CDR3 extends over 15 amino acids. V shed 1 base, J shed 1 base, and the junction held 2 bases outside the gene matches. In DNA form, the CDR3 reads TGTGCCAGCAGCCAAGCGGACAGGGAGAACACTGAAGCTTTCTTT. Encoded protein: CASSQADRENTEAFF.

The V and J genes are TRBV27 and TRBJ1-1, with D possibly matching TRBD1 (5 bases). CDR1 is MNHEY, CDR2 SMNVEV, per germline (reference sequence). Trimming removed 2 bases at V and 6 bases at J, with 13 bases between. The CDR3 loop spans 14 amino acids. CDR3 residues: CASSLTRGIAEAFF. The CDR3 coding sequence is TGTGCCAGCAGTTTAACTCGGGGGATAGCTGAAGCTTTCTTT.

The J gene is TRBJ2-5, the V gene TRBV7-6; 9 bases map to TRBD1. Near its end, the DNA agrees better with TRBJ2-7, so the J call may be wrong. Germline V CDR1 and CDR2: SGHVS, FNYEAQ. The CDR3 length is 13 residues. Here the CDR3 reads CASSPGQGYEQYF. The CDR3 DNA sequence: TGTGCCAGCAGCCCGGGACAGGGTTACGAGCAGTACTTC.

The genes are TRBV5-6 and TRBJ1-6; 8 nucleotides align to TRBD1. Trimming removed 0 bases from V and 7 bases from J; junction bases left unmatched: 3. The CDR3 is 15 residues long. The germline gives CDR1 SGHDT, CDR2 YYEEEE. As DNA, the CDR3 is TGTGCCAGCAGCTTGGGACAGGGGCCGAATTCACCCCTCCACTTT. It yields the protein CASSLGQGPNSPLHF.

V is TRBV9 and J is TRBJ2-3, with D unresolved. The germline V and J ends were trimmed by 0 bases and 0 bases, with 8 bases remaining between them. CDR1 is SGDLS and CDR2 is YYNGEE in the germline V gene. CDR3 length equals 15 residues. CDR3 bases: TGTGCCAGCAGCGTAGGGCCGATTAGCACAGATACGCAGTATTTT. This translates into CASSVGPISTDTQYF.

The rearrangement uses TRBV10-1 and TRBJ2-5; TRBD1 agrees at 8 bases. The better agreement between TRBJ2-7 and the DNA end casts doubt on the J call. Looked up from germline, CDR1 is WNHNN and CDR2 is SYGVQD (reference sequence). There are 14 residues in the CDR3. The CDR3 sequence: CASASGQGPYEQYF. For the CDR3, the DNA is TGCGCCAGCGCGTCAGGACAGGGACCCTACGAGCAGTACTTC.

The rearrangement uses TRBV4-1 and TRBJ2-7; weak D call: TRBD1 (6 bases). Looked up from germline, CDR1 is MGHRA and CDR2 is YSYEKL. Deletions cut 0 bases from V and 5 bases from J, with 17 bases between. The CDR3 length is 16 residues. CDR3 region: CASSQEARQGIDEQYF. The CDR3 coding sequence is TGCGCCAGCAGCCAAGAGGCGCGCCAGGGGATAGACGAGCAGTACTTC.

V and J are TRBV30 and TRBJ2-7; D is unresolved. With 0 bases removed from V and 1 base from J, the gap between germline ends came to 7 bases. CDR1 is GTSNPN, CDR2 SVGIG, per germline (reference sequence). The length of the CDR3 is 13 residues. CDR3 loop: CAWSVAVSYEQYF. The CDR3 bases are TGTGCCTGGAGTGTGGCCGTTTCCTACGAGCAGTACTTC.

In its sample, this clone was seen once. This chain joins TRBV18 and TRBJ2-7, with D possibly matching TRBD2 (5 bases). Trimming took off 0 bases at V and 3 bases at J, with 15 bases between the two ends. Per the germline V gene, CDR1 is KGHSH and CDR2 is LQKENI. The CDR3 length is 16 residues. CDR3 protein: CASSPPNEGHFYEQYF. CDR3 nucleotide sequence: TGTGCCAGCTCACCACCTAACGAGGGCCATTTCTACGAGCAGTACTTC.